This entry concerns a single TCR beta chain. Its antigen is unknown. No patient had autoimmune disease or received systemic immunosuppression. The data were produced by immunoSEQ multiplex PCR, yet TCRdb's version contains in-frame clones alone and is incomplete. The table shows around 90,000 clones, with about 90% occurring only once. The sample comes from a study of OX40 agonist ivuxolimab in advanced cancers. About the study: While on treatment, patients had intravenous ivuxolimab at 0.01 to 10 mg/kg every 2 weeks. In three patients, partial responses were observed, one with hepatocellular carcinoma and two with cutaneous melanoma.

Findings of the study overall: Undetermined was the antigen specificity of the expanded peripheral T cells.

There are 17 residues in the CDR3. CDR1 is SGHRS and CDR2 is YFSETQ in the germline V gene. V was pared by 0 bases and J by 0 bases, with 13 bases between. This clonotype was obtained from an adult with an advanced solid tumor such as melanoma, head and neck, liver or kidney cancer. Sequencing used CD4+ or CD8+ T cells sorted from blood, obtained in a trial of the OX40 agonist ivuxolimab. V and J are TRBV5-1 and TRBJ1-5, with D perhaps matching TRBD1 (6 bases). This CDR3 reads CASSLGPGEGSNQPQHF. CDR3 DNA: TGCGCCAGCAGCTTGGGCCCAGGGGAGGGTAGCAATCAGCCCCAGCATTTT.